The T cell receptor beta chain described here comes from a study of T-cell memory formation after mild COVID-19 (dated by TCRdb to about 2021). At the level of the whole study: TCR sequence clusters from the two donors were largely donor specific. Two young, previously healthy adult volunteers made up the cohort, one male and one female. Longitudinal TCRalpha and TCRbeta repertoire sequencing tracked T-cell clones expanding and contracting after mild COVID-19 in two donors.

Ficoll-Paque density gradient centrifugation was used to isolate PBMCs. Broad study findings and their caveats: Some responding clones were found in pre-infection memory, which suggests that pre-existing cross-reactive memory T cells took part in the SARS-CoV-2 response. SARS-CoV-2 specificity of the second-wave clones peaking on day 37 was not confirmed. Clones that contracted from day 15 to 85 showed balanced CD4/CD8 phenotypes, whereas a second wave of clones that expanded from day 15 to 37 leaned towards CD4+. Contracting CD4+ clones were located mainly in the CM and EM memory subsets, whereas CD8+ clones were found to be enriched in EMRA. Only a couple of mild cases were covered in the study, and larger cohorts including severe cases with pre-infection samples were considered necessary.

The sequencer listed for this sample is Illumina NovaSeq 6000. TCRalpha and TCRbeta cDNA libraries were constructed by 5'RACE with constant-segment primers, with sample barcodes and unique molecular identifiers being introduced. RNA was extracted from every sample with Trizol reagent. Amplification of the libraries took two PCR steps, and the second step added a second sample barcode plus Illumina TruSeq adapters. Sequencing of the libraries was done on an Illumina NovaSeq, producing 2 x 150 bp paired-end reads. The source study handled its data this way. Demultiplexing of reads and collapsing into UMI-guided consensus sequences were performed with migec v1.2.7. Using mixcr v2.1.11, the UMI consensuses were aligned to TRA and TRB V and J templates and assembled into clonotypes. A clonotype was counted as expanded or contracted only when both edgeR and NoisET called the clonotype significant, with the noise models trained on biological replicates. edgeR calls used a false discovery rate-adjusted p below 0.01 and a log2 fold-change threshold of 1. PCA with hierarchical clustering of max-normalized trajectories of the 1000 most abundant clonotypes was used as exploratory dynamics analysis. Separately sequenced CD4+ and CD8+ repertoires were used to assign a CD4 or CD8 phenotype to each responding clone. TCRdb itself trimmed the public reads at Q25 with fastp, ran MiXCR and retained productive beta chains. Entries are consolidated by CDR3 protein sequence, retaining the most common genes and DNA. These V and J calls rely on TCRdb rather than the paper's analysis. This sample gives more than 300,000 distinct CDR3 sequences in total; over 11% of them show up just once. In total, the top ten clones hold around 23% of the sample.

Concerning this clonotype itself: The antigen this receptor binds is unknown. Per-base qualities were not stored, and no clone one base away is much larger.

Sequenced sample: PBMCs or a T cell subset sorted from them (not recorded which). The TCR was taken from a man aged 18 to 30 who had mild COVID-19 (a few samples of this study predate the infection). The sample titles of this study are shuffled in the database, so cell type and time point are left out; the donor was told from shared clones.

The bases read TGTGCCAGCAGCTTAACGGGAGGAGAGTCTAGGGGAAAACTGTTTTTT. Translation gives CASSLTGGESRGKLFF. The chain uses TRBV11-2 and TRBJ1-4; TRBD1 might be the D gene, on 5 matching bases. V sheds 2 bases and J sheds 10 bases, leaving 20 bases between their ends. CDR1 and CDR2 are read off the germline V gene as SGHAT and FQNNGV. Measured from the cysteine to the phenylalanine, the CDR3 is 16 residues long. This entry keeps only the CDR3 DNA: 48 bases, framed from base 1.